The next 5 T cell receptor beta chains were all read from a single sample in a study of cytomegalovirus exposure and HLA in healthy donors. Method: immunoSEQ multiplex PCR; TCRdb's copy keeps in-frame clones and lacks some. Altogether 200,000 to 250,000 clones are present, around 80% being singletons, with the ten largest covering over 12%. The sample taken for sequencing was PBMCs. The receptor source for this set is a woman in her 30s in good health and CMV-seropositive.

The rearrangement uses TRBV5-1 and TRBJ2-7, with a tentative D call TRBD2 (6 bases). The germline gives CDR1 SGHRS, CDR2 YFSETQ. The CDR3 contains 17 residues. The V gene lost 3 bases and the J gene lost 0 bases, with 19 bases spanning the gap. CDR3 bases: TGCGCCAGCAGCTCCACCTTCGGCGGGGTGAGCTCCTACGAGCAGTACTTC. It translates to CASSSTFGGVSSYEQYF.

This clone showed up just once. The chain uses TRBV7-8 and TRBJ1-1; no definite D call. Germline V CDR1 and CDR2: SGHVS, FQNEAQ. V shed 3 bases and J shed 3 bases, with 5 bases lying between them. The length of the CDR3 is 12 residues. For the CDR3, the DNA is TGTGCCAGCAGCTTGGATGACACTGAAGCTTTCTTT. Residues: CASSLDDTEAFF.

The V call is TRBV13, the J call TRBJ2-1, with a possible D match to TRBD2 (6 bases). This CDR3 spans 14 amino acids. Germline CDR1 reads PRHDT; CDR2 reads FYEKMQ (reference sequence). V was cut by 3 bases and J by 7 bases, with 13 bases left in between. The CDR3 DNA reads TGTGCCAGCAGCTTGGAGTATCGGGGGAATGAGCAGTTCTTC. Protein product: CASSLEYRGNEQFF.

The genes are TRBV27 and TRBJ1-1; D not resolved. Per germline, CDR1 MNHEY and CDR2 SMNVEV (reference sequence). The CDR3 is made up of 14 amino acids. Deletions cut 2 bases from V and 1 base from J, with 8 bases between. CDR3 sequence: CASSLKVSNTEAFF. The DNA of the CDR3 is TGTGCCAGCAGTTTAAAAGTTTCGAACACTGAAGCTTTCTTT.

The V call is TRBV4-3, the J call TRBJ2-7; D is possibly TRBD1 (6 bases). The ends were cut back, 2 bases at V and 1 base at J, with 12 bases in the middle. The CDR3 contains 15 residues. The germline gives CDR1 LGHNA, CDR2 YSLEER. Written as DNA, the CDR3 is TGCGCCAGCAGCCAATCCCGGACAGTTTCCTACGAGCAGTACTTC. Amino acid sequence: CASSQSRTVSYEQYF.